This entry lists 29 T cell receptor beta chains sequenced from one sample in a study of blood T cell repertoires in COVID-19. Clones were sequenced by immunoSEQ multiplex PCR, and TCRdb holds only the in-frame ones, with some missing. Altogether 200,000 to 250,000 clones are present, around 83% being singletons, with the ten largest covering 9.5% to 13%. The material sequenced was peripheral blood. Receptors originate from a woman aged 50 to 60 with COVID-19, enrolled during active disease.

The CDR3 here is CASSIEHFYEQYF. DNA of the CDR3: TGTGCCAGTAGTATAGAGCACTTCTACGAGCAGTACTTC. V usage is TRBV19 and J usage is TRBJ2-7, with D hard to call. Trimming cost V 0 bases and J 3 bases, with 6 bases left between them. Germline V gene data show CDR1 as LNHDA and CDR2 as SQIVND (reference sequence). There are 13 residues in the CDR3.

V is TRBV19 and J is TRBJ1-1, with 8 bases identical to TRBD1. The CDR3 spans 15 residues. From germline, CDR1 is LNHDA and CDR2 SQIVND (reference sequence). The ends lost 4 bases at V and 1 base at J; junction bases unmatched: 5. This CDR3 reads CASSRETGENTEAFF. CDR3 DNA sequence: TGTGCCAGTAGTAGAGAGACAGGGGAGAACACTGAAGCTTTCTTT.

This clone was seen more than once but under ten times. The rearrangement joins TRBV5-4 to TRBJ1-2; D ambiguous. V was clipped by 3 bases and J by 4 bases, with 16 bases between them. Germline loops: CDR1 SGHNT, CDR2 YYREEE (reference sequence). The CDR3 is 15 amino acids. CDR3 sequence (DNA): TGTGCCAGCAGCTCCCCTGGCGAAGGAGGCTATGGCTACACCTTC. This sequence encodes CASSSPGEGGYGYTF.

This chain links TRBV20-1 with TRBJ2-7; no definite D call. With 3 bases removed from V and 0 bases from J, the gap between germline ends came to 12 bases. The CDR3 extends over 14 amino acids. Germline CDR1 and CDR2: DFQATT and SNEGSKA (reference sequence). The CDR3 coding sequence is TGCAGTGCTAGTGTCTGGCCCAGCTCCTACGAGCAGTACTTC. It is translated as CSASVWPSSYEQYF.

The CDR3 loop reads CASSPLRGRNTEAFF. Here the CDR3 DNA reads TGTGCCAGCAGTCCCCTCAGGGGGCGGAACACTGAAGCTTTCTTT. The V gene is TRBV27, the J gene TRBJ1-1; 8 nucleotides align to TRBD1. The V segment lost 5 bases and the J segment 1 base; nucleotides outside the gene matches: 6. The CDR3 runs 15 residues. CDR1 and CDR2 (germline): MNHEY, SMNVEV (reference sequence).

The V gene is TRBV9, the J gene TRBJ2-7; 7 nucleotides match TRBD1. CDR3 size: 14 residues. V dropped 3 bases and J dropped 4; count of bases not matched to a gene: 7. Germline V CDR1 and CDR2: SGDLS, YYNGEE. The DNA for the CDR3 is TGTGCCAGCAGCGCCGGGACAGAGAATTACGAGCAGTACTTC. The encoded protein is CASSAGTENYEQYF.

V and J are TRBV29-1 and TRBJ1-2; TRBD1 is a possible D gene (6 bases). Germline CDR1 is SQVTM and CDR2 is ANQGSEA. V was pared by 6 bases and J by 1 base, with 15 bases between. The CDR3 totals 14 residues. The chain's CDR3 is CSVREDRSNYGYTF. The DNA of the CDR3 is TGCAGCGTGAGGGAAGACAGGAGTAACTATGGCTACACCTTC.

CDR3: CASSLVTDLAKNIQYF. DNA of the CDR3: TGTGCCAGCAGTTTGGTCACAGATCTAGCCAAAAACATTCAGTACTTC. This chain connects TRBV28 to TRBJ2-4; the D is unclear. The CDR3 is 16 amino acids. Trimming left V 3 bases short and J 0 bases short, with 12 bases between. In germline, CDR1 is MDHEN, CDR2 SYDVKM.

In its sample, this clone was seen once. This chain links TRBV10-2 with TRBJ2-3, with 10 bases aligning to TRBD1. This CDR3 has 16 amino acids. V lost 2 bases to trimming and J lost 6 bases; unmatched junction nucleotides: 8. The germline V gene has CDR1 WSHSY and CDR2 SAAADI. DNA for the CDR3: TGCGCCAGCAGTGAGATTGGGACAGGGGCCATGGATACGCAGTATTTT. It is translated as CASSEIGTGAMDTQYF.

The chain carries TRBV19 and TRBJ2-3; a possible D gene is TRBD1 (5 bases). Trimming took 6 bases from V and 3 from J, leaving 13 bases between them. The CDR3 is 14 residues long. Germline loops: CDR1 LNHDA, CDR2 SQIVND (reference sequence). For the CDR3, the DNA is TGTGCCAGTAGGATGACAGTCCCAACAGATACGCAGTATTTT. Residues: CASRMTVPTDTQYF.

This sequence joins TRBV6-5 and TRBJ2-3, with 9 bases aligning to TRBD1. Trimming took 6 bases from V and 2 from J; bases not matched to a gene: 6. The germline gives CDR1 MNHEY, CDR2 SVGAGI. This CDR3 contains 15 residues. The CDR3 loop is CASRLGQGTTDTQYF. The CDR3 DNA is TGTGCCAGCAGACTTGGACAGGGGACCACAGATACGCAGTATTTT.

This chain connects TRBV7-3 to TRBJ2-2; the match to TRBD1 covers 8 bases. Trimming took 4 bases from V and 4 from J; bases not matched to a gene: 8. The CDR3 has 16 residues. The germline V gene has CDR1 SGHTA and CDR2 FQGTGA. Here the CDR3 reads CASSYQAGGVTGELFF. In DNA, the CDR3 is TGTGCCAGCAGCTATCAGGCAGGGGGCGTCACCGGGGAGCTGTTTTTT.

For this clone: Within the sample, other DNA sequences also encode this same CDR3. This chain links TRBV19 with TRBJ2-1; no definite D call. Germline values: CDR1 LNHDA, CDR2 SQIVND (reference sequence). This CDR3 is built from 15 residues. Trimming left V 1 base short and J 0 bases short, with 7 bases between. Written as DNA, the CDR3 is TGTGCCAGTAGTATAGGTCAGAACTCCTACAATGAGCAGTTCTTC. Protein product: CASSIGQNSYNEQFF. Full variable domain (outside the CDR3, taken from reference TRBV19 and TRBJ2-1): DGGITQSPKYLFRKEGQNVTLSCEQNLNHDAMYWYRQDPGQGLRLIYYSQIVNDFQKGDIAEGYSVSREKKESFPLTVTSAQKNPTAFYLCASSIGQNSYNEQFFGPGTRLTVL.

This clone was observed a single time. The chain recombines TRBV19 with TRBJ1-5; D remains unclear. V gave up 9 bases and J gave up 4 bases, with 16 bases separating them. The CDR3 sequence is 14 residues long. Germline loops: CDR1 LNHDA, CDR2 SQIVND (reference sequence). CDR3 amino acids: CASGDAYTNQPQHF. In DNA form, the CDR3 reads TGTGCCAGCGGAGATGCGTACACTAATCAGCCCCAGCATTTT.

This sequence joins TRBV18 and TRBJ2-5; 10 bases align to TRBD1. V was pared by 3 bases and J by 7 bases, with 11 bases of the junction left unmatched. In germline, CDR1 is KGHSH, CDR2 LQKENI. CDR3 length equals 16 residues. CDR3 coding DNA: TGTGCCAGCTCACCCCGGGGACAGGGGATCCGTCTGACCCAGTACTTC. This gives the protein CASSPRGQGIRLTQYF.

The V call is TRBV28, the J call TRBJ1-1; tentatively, D is TRBD1 (6 bases). Trimming stripped 6 bases from V and 1 base from J, with 9 bases between. The CDR3 length is 13 residues. Germline V lookup: CDR1 MDHEN, CDR2 SYDVKM. The CDR3 region has the DNA TGTGCCAGCAGAGTAGGGGGGAACACTGAAGCTTTCTTT. This sequence encodes CASRVGGNTEAFF.

This clone showed up just once. This CDR3 is CASSVGGGALDEQFF. CDR3 nucleotide sequence: TGTGCCAGCAGTGTTGGAGGGGGCGCTTTAGATGAGCAGTTCTTC. The genes are TRBV2 and TRBJ2-1, with D possibly TRBD1 on 7 matching bases. The CDR3 covers 15 residues. Per germline, CDR1 SNHLY and CDR2 FYNNEI. V was clipped by 4 bases and J by 8 bases, with 18 bases between them.

V and J are TRBV2 and TRBJ1-2, with D tentatively TRBD1 (6 bases). This CDR3 contains 15 residues. Trimming removed 6 bases at V and 5 bases at J, with 19 bases between. CDR1 and CDR2 from the germline V gene are SNHLY and FYNNEI. The CDR3 reads CASRWTAIGEYGYTF. The CDR3 DNA reads as TGTGCCAGCAGATGGACAGCTATAGGGGAATATGGCTACACCTTC. Full variable domain (remainder filled in from reference TRBV2 and TRBJ1-2): EPEVTQTPSHQVTQMGQEVILRCVPISNHLYFYWYRQILGQKVEFLVSFYNNEISEKSEIFDDQFSVERPDGSNFTLKIRSTKLEDSAMYFCASRWTAIGEYGYTFGSGTRLTVV.

This clone was seen more than once but under ten times. This chain joins TRBV11-2 and TRBJ2-3, with 7 bases fitting TRBD1. From germline, CDR1 is SGHAT and CDR2 FQNNGV. There are 17 residues in the CDR3. V shed 5 bases, J shed 0 bases, and the junction held 11 bases outside the gene matches. Written as DNA, the CDR3 is TGTGCCAGCAGCCAGACGGGACAGACCTCTAGCACAGATACGCAGTATTTT. Translating it yields CASSQTGQTSSTDTQYF.

The rearrangement joins TRBV7-8 to TRBJ2-3, with TRBD2 matching 15 bases. The germline gives CDR1 SGHVS, CDR2 FQNEAQ. The CDR3 totals 16 residues. V dropped 5 bases and J dropped 10; count of bases not matched to a gene: 10. For the CDR3, the DNA is TGTGCCAGCAGCAACGTCGGACTAGCGGGGGGGTGGGCGCAGTATTTT. As protein: CASSNVGLAGGWAQYF.

The gene calls are TRBV6-5 and TRBJ1-4, with 7 bases aligning to TRBD1. The CDR3 has 14 amino acids. Germline V gene data show CDR1 as MNHEY and CDR2 as SVGAGI. Trimming removed 6 bases from V and 10 bases from J; junction bases left unmatched: 11. This CDR3 reads CASSPTGAVSKLFF. The CDR3 nucleotides read TGTGCCAGCAGCCCCACAGGGGCGGTATCAAAACTGTTTTTT.

This rearrangement joins TRBV5-4 to TRBJ1-4, with TRBD1 identical over 7 bases. There are 14 residues in the CDR3. Germline V CDR1 and CDR2: SGHNT, YYREEE (reference sequence). After removal of 1 base from V and 3 bases from J, the junction contained 0 bases not matched to a gene. CDR3 in DNA: TGTGCCAGCAGCTTGACAGGGGCTAATGAAAAACTGTTTTTT. Its protein is CASSLTGANEKLFF.

The CDR3, as DNA: TGCGCCAGCAGCTTGGCCTCGGGGGGCGCGGAGACCCAGTACTTC. Translated, it gives CASSLASGGAETQYF. The V gene is TRBV5-1, the J gene TRBJ2-5; TRBD2 might be the D (7 bases). Per the germline V gene, CDR1 is SGHRS and CDR2 is YFSETQ. There are 15 residues in the CDR3. Trimming removed 0 bases from V and 5 bases from J, with 14 bases in between.

This clone was observed a handful of times. The chain joins TRBV12-3 or TRBV12-4 to TRBJ1-1; possibly TRBD1 for D (5 bases). The V end was cut by 8 bases, the J end by 4 bases, with 14 bases between. The CDR3 contains 13 residues. The CDR3 loop is CASFFTGGTEAFF. The CDR3 nucleotides read TGTGCCAGCTTCTTTACGGGGGGCACTGAAGCTTTCTTT.

The chain combines TRBV2 with TRBJ1-2; tentatively, D is TRBD1 (5 bases). CDR1 is SNHLY and CDR2 is FYNNEI in the germline V gene. There are 15 residues in the CDR3. V lost 7 bases, J lost 2 bases, and 17 bases lay in between. The chain's CDR3 is CASTAPSGPNYGYTF. The CDR3 DNA reads as TGTGCCAGCACCGCTCCCTCAGGGCCCAACTATGGCTACACCTTC. Full variable domain (rest looked up from reference TRBV2 and TRBJ1-2): EPEVTQTPSHQVTQMGQEVILRCVPISNHLYFYWYRQILGQKVEFLVSFYNNEISEKSEIFDDQFSVERPDGSNFTLKIRSTKLEDSAMYFCASTAPSGPNYGYTFGSGTRLTVV.

The rearrangement uses TRBV3-1 (or the pseudogene TRBV3-2) and TRBJ2-1; D is possibly TRBD1 (5 bases). Per germline, CDR1 LGHDT and CDR2 YNNKEL (reference sequence). V was shortened by 2 bases and J by 4 bases, with 9 bases between the two germline ends. This CDR3 has 14 amino acids. The CDR3 reads CASSQLDRYNEQFF. The CDR3 DNA reads TGTGCCAGCAGCCAACTAGACAGATACAATGAGCAGTTCTTC.

Notes on this clone: The sample contains more than one DNA sequence encoding this CDR3. V usage is TRBV19 and J usage is TRBJ1-5; D might be TRBD1 (5 bases). The germline gives CDR1 LNHDA, CDR2 SQIVND (reference sequence). V dropped 1 base and J dropped 2 bases, with 9 bases sitting between them. The length of the CDR3 is 15 residues. Written as DNA, the CDR3 is TGTGCCAGTAGTATAGGGGGGGTCGGCAATCAGCCCCAGCATTTT. Protein sequence: CASSIGGVGNQPQHF. Looking up the rest from reference TRBV19 and TRBJ1-5 gives the full variable domain: DGGITQSPKYLFRKEGQNVTLSCEQNLNHDAMYWYRQDPGQGLRLIYYSQIVNDFQKGDIAEGYSVSREKKESFPLTVTSAQKNPTAFYLCASSIGGVGNQPQHFGDGTRLSIL.

The chain couples TRBV20-1 to TRBJ2-3; TRBD2 matches at 10 bases. V dropped 3 bases and J dropped 6; count of bases not matched to a gene: 15. The CDR3 sequence is 17 residues long. Germline loops: CDR1 DFQATT, CDR2 SNEGSKA (reference sequence). The CDR3: CSASSQLAGRLLDTQYF. The CDR3 coding sequence is TGCAGTGCTAGTTCTCAACTAGCGGGGAGACTACTGGATACGCAGTATTTT.

The gene calls are TRBV6-5 and TRBJ2-7; weak D call: TRBD1 (5 bases). The germline V and J ends were trimmed by 5 bases and 6 bases, with 20 bases remaining between them. Germline V gene sequence: CDR1 MNHEY, CDR2 SVGAGI. The CDR3 consists of 15 residues. The CDR3 nucleotides read TGTGCCAGCAGTAAGGAAGGACAAGGCCGAGGCGAGCAGTACTTC. This codes for CASSKEGQGRGEQYF.